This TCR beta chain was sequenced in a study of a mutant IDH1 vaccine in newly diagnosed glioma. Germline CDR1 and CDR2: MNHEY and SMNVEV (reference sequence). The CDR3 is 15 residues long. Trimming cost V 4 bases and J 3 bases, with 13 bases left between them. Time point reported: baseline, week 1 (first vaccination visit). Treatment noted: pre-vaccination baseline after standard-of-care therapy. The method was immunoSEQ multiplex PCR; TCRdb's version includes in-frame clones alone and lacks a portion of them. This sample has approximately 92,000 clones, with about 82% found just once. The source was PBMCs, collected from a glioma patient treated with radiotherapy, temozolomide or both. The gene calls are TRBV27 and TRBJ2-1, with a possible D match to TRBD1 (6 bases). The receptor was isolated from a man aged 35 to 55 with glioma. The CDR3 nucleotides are TGTGCCAGCAGTTCCCCGACAGGCAGCTACAATGAGCAGTTCTTC. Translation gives CASSSPTGSYNEQFF.